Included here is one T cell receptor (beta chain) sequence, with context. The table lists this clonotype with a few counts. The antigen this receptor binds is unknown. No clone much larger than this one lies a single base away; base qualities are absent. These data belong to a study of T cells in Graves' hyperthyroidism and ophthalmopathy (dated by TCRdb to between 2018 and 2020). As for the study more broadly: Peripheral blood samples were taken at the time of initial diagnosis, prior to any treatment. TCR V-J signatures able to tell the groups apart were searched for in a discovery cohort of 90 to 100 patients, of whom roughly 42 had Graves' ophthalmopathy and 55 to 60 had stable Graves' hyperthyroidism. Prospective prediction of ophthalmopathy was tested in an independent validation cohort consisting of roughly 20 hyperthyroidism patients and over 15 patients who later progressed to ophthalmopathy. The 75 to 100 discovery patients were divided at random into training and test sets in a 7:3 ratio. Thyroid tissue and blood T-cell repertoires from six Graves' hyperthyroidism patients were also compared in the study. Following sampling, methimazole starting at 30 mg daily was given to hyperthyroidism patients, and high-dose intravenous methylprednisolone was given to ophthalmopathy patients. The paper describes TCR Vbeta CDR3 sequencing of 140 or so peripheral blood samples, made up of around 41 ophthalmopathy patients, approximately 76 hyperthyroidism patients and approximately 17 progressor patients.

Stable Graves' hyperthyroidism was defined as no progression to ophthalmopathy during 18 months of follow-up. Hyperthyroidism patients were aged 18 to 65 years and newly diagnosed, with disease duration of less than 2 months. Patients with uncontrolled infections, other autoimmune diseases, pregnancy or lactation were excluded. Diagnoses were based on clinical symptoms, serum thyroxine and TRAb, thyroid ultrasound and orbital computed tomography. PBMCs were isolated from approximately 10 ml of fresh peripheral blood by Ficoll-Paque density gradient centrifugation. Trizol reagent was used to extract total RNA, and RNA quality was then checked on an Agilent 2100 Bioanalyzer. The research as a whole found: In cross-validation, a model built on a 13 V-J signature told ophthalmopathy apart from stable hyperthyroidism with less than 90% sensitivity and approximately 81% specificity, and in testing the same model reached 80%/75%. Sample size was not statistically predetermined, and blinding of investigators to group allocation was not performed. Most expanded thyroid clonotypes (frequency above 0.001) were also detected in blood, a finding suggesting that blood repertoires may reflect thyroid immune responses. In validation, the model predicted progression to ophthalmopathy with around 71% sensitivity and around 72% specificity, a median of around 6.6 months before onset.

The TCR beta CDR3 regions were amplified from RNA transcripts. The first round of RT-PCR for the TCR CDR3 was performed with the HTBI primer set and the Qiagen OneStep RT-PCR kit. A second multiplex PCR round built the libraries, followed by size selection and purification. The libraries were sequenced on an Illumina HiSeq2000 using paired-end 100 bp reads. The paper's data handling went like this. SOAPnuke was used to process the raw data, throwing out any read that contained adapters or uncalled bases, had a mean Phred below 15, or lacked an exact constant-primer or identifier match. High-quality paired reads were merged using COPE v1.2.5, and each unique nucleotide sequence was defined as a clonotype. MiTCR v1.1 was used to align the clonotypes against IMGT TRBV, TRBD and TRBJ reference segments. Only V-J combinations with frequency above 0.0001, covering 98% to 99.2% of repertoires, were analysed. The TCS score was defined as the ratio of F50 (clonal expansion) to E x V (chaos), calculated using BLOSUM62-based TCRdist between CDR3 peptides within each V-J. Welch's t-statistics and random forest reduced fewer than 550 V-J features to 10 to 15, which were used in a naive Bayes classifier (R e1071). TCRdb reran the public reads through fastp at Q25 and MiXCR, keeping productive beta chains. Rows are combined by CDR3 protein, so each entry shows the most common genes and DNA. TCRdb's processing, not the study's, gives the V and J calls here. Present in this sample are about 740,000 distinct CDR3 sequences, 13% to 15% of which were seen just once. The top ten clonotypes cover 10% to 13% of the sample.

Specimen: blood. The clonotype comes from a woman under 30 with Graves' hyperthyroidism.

The nucleotides read TGTGCCAGCAGTGAACAGAAGTACACAGGGGCCTATGGCTACACCTTC. The translation is CASSEQKYTGAYGYTF. The chain employs TRBV6-1 and TRBJ1-2, with TRBD1 identical over 7 junction bases. Looking up the germline V gene yields CDR1 MNHNS and CDR2 SASEGT. The CDR3 covers 16 residues, taking in both the cysteine and the phenylalanine. The read is trimmed to its CDR3 DNA, 48 bases read in frame from base 1. V has 2 bases trimmed and J has 4 bases trimmed; junction bases matching no gene number 10.